What follows are 3 T cell receptor beta chains derived from one specimen sequenced in a study of technical replicates of blood from a few donors. This table comes from immunoSEQ multiplex PCR, and its TCRdb copy is limited to in-frame clones, with some not included. The table shows 55,000 to 75,000 clones, with just under 95% occurring only once. The source material was PBMCs. These receptors all come from a human donor in good health. Some clones in this sample may be carry-over from other donors' samples.

The chain employs TRBV14 and TRBJ2-7; TRBD1 aligns across 9 bases. Germline assignment: CDR1 SGHDN and CDR2 FVKESK. The CDR3 covers 15 residues. V was clipped by 4 bases and J by 4 bases; unmatched bases: 8. CDR3 in amino acids: CASSPSGTGFYEQYF. CDR3 nucleotides: TGTGCCAGCAGCCCATCCGGGACAGGGTTTTACGAGCAGTACTTC. Together with reference TRBV14 and TRBJ2-7, the CDR3 gives the full variable domain: EAGVTQFPSHSVIEKGQTVTLRCDPISGHDNLYWYRRVMGKEIKFLLHFVKESKQDESGMPNNRFLAERTGGTYSTLKVQPAELEDSGVYFCASSPSGTGFYEQYFGPGTRLTVT.

The gene calls are TRBV5-6 and TRBJ2-1; 9 nucleotides match TRBD2. This CDR3 has 16 amino acids. The V gene's germline CDR1 is SGHDT and CDR2 YYEEEE. Losses at the gene ends were 5 bases for V and 2 bases for J; bases not matched to a gene: 8. CDR3: CASRFTRLAAYNEQFF. The CDR3 coding sequence is TGTGCCAGCAGGTTCACGAGACTAGCGGCCTACAATGAGCAGTTCTTC.

The chain links TRBV7-9 to TRBJ1-1; no clear D. The CDR3 length is 12 residues. CDR1 is SEHNR and CDR2 is FQNEAQ in the germline V gene (reference sequence). The germline V and J ends were trimmed by 5 bases and 9 bases, with 13 bases remaining between them. CDR3 residues: CASSKDMTKAFF. CDR3 DNA sequence: TGTGCCAGCAGCAAAGACATGACTAAAGCTTTCTTT.